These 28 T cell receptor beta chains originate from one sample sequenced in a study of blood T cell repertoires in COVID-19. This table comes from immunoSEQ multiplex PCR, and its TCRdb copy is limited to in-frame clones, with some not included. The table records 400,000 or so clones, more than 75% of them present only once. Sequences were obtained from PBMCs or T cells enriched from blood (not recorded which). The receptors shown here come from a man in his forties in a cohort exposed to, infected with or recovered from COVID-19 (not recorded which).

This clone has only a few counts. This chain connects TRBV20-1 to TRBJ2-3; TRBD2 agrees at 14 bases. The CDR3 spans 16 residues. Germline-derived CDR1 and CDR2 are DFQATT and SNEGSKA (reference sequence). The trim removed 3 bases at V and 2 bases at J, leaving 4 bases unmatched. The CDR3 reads CSASGGLAGVTDTQYF. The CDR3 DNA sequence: TGCAGTGCTAGTGGGGGACTAGCGGGAGTCACAGATACGCAGTATTTT.

The CDR3 here is CASRQQGDRGAFF. In DNA form, the CDR3 reads TGTGCCAGTAGGCAACAGGGGGACAGGGGGGCTTTCTTT. The rearrangement uses TRBV19 and TRBJ1-1, with TRBD1 matching 11 bases. The CDR3 has 13 residues. Trimming at V came to 6 bases and at J to 11 bases, leaving 8 bases not matched to a gene. From germline, CDR1 is LNHDA and CDR2 SQIVND (reference sequence).

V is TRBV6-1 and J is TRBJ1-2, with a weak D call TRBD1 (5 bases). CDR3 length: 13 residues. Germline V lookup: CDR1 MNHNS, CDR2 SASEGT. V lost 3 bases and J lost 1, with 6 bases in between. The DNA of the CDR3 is TGTGCCAGCAGTGATCAGGGTAACTATGGCTACACCTTC. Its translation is CASSDQGNYGYTF.

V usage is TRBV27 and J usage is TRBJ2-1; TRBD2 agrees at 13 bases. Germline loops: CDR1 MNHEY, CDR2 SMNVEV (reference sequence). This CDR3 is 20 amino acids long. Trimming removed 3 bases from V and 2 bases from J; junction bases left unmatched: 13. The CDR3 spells CASSFRRGVTSGRAYNEQFF. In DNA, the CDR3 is TGTGCCAGCAGTTTTAGACGGGGGGTAACTAGCGGGAGGGCCTACAATGAGCAGTTCTTC.

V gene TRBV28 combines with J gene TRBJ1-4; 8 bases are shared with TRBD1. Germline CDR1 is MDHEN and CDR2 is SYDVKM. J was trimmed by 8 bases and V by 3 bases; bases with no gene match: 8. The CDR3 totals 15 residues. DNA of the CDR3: TGTGCCAGCAGTTTGGTGCAGGGGGCTGGCGAAAAACTGTTTTTT. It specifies CASSLVQGAGEKLFF.

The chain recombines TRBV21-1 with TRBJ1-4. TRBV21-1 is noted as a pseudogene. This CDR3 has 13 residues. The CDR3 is CAVLGEPNEKLFF. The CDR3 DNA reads TGTGCCGTCCTCGGGGAACCTAATGAAAAACTGTTTTTT.

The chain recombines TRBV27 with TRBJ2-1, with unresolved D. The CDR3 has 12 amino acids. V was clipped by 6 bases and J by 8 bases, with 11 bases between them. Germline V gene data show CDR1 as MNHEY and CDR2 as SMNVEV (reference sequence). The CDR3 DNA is TGTGCCAGCAGACTGAACCCTCATGAGCAGTTCTTC. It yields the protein CASRLNPHEQFF.

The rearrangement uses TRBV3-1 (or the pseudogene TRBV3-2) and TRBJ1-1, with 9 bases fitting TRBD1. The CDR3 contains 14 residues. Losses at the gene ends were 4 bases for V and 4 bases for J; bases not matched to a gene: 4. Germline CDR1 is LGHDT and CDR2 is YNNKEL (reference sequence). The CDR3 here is CASSPQGAVTEAFF. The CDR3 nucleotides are TGTGCCAGCAGCCCACAGGGGGCAGTCACTGAAGCTTTCTTT.

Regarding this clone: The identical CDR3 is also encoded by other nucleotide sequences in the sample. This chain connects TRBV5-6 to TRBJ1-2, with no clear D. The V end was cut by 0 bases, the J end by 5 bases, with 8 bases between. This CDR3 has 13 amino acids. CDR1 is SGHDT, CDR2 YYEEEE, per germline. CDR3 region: CASSLGQFYGYTF. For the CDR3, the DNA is TGTGCCAGCAGCTTGGGTCAGTTTTATGGCTACACCTTC.

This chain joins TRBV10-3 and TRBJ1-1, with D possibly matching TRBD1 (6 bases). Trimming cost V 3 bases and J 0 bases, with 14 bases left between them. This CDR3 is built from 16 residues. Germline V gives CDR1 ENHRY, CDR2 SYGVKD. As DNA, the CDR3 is TGTGCCATCAGTGACCCTTTCGGACAGATGAACACTGAAGCTTTCTTT. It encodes CAISDPFGQMNTEAFF.

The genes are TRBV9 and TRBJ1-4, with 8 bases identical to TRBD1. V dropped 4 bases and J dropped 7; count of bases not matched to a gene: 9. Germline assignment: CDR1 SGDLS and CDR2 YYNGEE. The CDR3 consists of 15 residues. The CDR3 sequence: CASSPQTGEGEKLFF. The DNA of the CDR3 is TGTGCCAGCAGCCCACAGACAGGGGAAGGTGAAAAACTGTTTTTT.

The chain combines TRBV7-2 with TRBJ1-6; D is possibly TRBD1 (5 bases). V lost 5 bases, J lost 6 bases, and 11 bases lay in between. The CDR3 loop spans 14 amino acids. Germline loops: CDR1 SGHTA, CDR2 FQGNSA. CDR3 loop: CASSLGHTNSPLHF. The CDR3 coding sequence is TGTGCCAGCAGCCTTGGACATACTAATTCACCCCTCCACTTT.

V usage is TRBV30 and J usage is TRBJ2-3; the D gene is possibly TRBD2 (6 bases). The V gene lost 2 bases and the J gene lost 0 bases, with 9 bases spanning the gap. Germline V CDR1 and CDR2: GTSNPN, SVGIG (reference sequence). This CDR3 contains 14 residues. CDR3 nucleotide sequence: TGTGCCTGGAGTCGGGAGCCTAGCACAGATACGCAGTATTTT. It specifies CAWSREPSTDTQYF.

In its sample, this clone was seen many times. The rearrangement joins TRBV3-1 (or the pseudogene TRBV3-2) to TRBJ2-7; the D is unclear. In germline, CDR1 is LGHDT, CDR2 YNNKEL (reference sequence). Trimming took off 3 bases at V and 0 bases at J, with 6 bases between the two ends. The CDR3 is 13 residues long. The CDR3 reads CASSQISSYEQYF. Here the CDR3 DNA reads TGTGCCAGCAGCCAGATCAGCTCCTACGAGCAGTACTTC.

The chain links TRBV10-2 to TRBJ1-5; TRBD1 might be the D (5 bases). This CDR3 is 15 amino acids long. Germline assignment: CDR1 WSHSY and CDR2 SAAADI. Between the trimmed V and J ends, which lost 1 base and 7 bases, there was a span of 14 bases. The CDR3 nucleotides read TGCGCCAGCAGTGAGTGGGCAGGGCGGGGGCAGCCCCAGCATTTT. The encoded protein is CASSEWAGRGQPQHF.

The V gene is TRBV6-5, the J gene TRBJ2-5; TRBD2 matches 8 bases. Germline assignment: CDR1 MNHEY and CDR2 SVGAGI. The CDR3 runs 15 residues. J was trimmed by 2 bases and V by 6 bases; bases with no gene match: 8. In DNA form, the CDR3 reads TGTGCCAGCAGGTCCCCGGGAGGGTGGCAAGAGACCCAGTACTTC. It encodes CASRSPGGWQETQYF.

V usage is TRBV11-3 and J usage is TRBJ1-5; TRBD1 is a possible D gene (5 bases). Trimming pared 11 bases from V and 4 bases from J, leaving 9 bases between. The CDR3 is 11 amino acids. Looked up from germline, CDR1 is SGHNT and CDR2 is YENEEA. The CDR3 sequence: CAARANQPQHF. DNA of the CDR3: TGTGCCGCCAGGGCTAATCAGCCCCAGCATTTT.

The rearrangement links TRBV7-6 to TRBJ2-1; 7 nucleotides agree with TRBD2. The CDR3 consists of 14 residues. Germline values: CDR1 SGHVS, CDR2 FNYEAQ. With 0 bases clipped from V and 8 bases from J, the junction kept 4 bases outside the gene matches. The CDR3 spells CASSLAGGSYEQFF. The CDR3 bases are TGTGCCAGCAGCTTAGCCGGCGGGAGTTATGAGCAGTTCTTC.

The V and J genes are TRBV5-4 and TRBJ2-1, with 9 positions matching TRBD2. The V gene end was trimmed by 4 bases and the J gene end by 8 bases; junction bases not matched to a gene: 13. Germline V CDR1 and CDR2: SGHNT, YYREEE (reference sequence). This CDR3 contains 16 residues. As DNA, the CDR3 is TGTGCCAGCAGCCTAAGATTAGCGGGAGCGGGCGATGAGCAGTTCTTC. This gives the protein CASSLRLAGAGDEQFF.

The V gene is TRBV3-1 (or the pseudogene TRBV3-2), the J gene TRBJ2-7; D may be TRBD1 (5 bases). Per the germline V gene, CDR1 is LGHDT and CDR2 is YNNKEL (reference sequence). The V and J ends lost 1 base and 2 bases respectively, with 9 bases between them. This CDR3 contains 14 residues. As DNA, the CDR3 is TGTGCCAGCAGCCAAGGACAGCCCACCTACGAGCAGTACTTC. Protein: CASSQGQPTYEQYF.

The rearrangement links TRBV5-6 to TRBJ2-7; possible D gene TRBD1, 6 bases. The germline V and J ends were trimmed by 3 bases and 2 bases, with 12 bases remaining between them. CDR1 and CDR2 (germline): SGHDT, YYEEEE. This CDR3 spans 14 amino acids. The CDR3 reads CASSSPPGAYEQYF. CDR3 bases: TGTGCCAGCAGCTCCCCTCCAGGGGCCTACGAGCAGTACTTC.

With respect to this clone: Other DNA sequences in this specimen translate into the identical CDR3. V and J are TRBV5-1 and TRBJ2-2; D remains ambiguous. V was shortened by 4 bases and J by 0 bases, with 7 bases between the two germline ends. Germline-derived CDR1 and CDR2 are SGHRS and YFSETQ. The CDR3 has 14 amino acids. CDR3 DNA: TGCGCCAGCAGCGAGGCAGCGAACACCGGGGAGCTGTTTTTT. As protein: CASSEAANTGELFF.

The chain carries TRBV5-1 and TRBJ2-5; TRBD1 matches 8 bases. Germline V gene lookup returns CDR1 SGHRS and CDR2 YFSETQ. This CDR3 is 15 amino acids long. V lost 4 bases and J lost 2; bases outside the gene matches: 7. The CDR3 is CASSTGQGGQETQYF. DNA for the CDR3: TGCGCCAGCAGCACCGGACAGGGAGGTCAAGAGACCCAGTACTTC.

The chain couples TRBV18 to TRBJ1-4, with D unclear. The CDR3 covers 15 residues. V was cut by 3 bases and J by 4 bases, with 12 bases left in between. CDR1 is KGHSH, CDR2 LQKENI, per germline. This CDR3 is CASSPLGAGNEKLFF. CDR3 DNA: TGTGCCAGCTCACCCCTGGGAGCCGGTAATGAAAAACTGTTTTTT.

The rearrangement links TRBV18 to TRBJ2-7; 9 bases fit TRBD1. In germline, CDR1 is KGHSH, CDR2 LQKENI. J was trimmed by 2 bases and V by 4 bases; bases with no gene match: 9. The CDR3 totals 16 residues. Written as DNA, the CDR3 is TGTGCCAGCTCACGCCCCGGGACAGGGTTAGCCTACGAGCAGTACTTC. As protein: CASSRPGTGLAYEQYF.

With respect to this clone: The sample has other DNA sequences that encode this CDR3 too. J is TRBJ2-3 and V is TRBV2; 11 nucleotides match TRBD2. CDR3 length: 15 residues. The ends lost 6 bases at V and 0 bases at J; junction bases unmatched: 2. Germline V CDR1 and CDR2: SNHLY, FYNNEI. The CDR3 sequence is CASRRLAGSTDTQYF. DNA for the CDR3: TGTGCCAGCAGGAGACTAGCGGGGAGCACAGATACGCAGTATTTT.

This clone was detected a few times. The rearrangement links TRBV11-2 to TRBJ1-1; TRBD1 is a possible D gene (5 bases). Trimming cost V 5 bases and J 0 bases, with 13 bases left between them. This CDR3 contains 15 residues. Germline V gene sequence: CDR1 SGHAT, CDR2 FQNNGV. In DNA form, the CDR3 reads TGTGCCAGCAGCCCATCGGACAAGCTGAACACTGAAGCTTTCTTT. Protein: CASSPSDKLNTEAFF.

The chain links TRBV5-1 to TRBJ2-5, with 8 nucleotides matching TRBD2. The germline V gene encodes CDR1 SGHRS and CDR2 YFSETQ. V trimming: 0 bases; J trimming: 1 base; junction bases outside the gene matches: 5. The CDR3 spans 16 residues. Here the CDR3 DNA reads TGCGCCAGCAGCTTGGTGTTAGCGGGACTCCAAGAGACCCAGTACTTC. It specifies CASSLVLAGLQETQYF.